The rows below give T cell receptor beta chains drawn from one sample of a study of shared clonotypes between healthy human individuals. The protocol was immunoSEQ multiplex PCR, while the TCRdb copy is restricted to in-frame clones and leaves out a portion. The repertoire consists of 90,000 to 130,000 clones, with about 70% occurring once and the leading ten covering 24%. The sequenced sample was memory CD8+ T cells sorted from blood. Source of these receptors: a woman in her thirties in good health. The conserved cysteine and the conserved F or W are not part of the CDR3 here. Fields, in order: V gene, J gene, CDR3 protein.

>TRBV15|TRBJ2-1
ATSSSLRLAGDYNEQF
>TRBV11-3|TRBJ1-1
ASSLSGGQNTEAF
>TRBV7-8|TRBJ1-1
ASSFSRNTEAF
>TRBV2|.
ASSGGSTDSSFIYEQY
>TRBV7-7|TRBJ2-1
ASSLAPGLAYNEQF
>TRBV7-9|TRBJ2-5
ASSLASGGEKTQY
>TRBV2|TRBJ1-1
ASKPENTEAF
>TRBV27|TRBJ1-5
ASSLDRVSGNQPQH
>TRBV4-1|TRBJ1-3
ASSLRDLGGNTIY
>TRBV10-3|TRBJ2-1
AISESAASGDNNEQF
>TRBV13|TRBJ2-1
ASSPRPGLAGAGEQF
>TRBV6-6|TRBJ2-2
ASTDREVGTGELF
>TRBV19|TRBJ1-5
ASSIDQGASQPQH
>TRBV28|TRBJ2-3
ASSRTGTGGLDTQY
>TRBV6-4|TRBJ2-2
ASSEAGETGELF
>TRBV2|TRBJ1-1
ASSAGYTEAF
>TRBV6-6|TRBJ1-5
ASSYSTQGTNQPQH
>TRBV4-1|TRBJ1-1
ASGGNPEAF
>TRBV6-4|TRBJ2-1
ASSDRTGGPGEQF
>TRBV21-1|TRBJ2-7
ASSTTPLGDTHYEQY
>TRBV28|TRBJ1-3
ASSLSWGGNTIY
>TRBV14|TRBJ1-1
ASSPRTGAVFTEAF
>TRBV2|TRBJ2-2
ASSEFASGRSNTGELF